The source of this T cell receptor (beta chain) is a study of T cells in Graves' hyperthyroidism and ophthalmopathy. Whole-study results and caveats: Most thyroid clonotypes that were expanded above 0.001 also turned up in blood.

Hyperthyroidism in the patients, aged 18 to 65, was newly diagnosed and under 2 months in duration. The blood was taken when hyperthyroidism was first diagnosed, before any ophthalmopathy symptoms showed up. This clonotype turned up a few times. The target antigen is unknown. TCR beta CDR3 sequences were amplified from RNA transcripts. During a first-round RT-PCR of the TCR CDR3, the HTBI primer set was used. TCRdb re-derived calls from the multiplex PCR reads in MiXCR, one entry per CDR3 protein. The data hold about 290,000 distinct CDR3 sequences, with around 15% observed a single time. Specimen: blood. The source is a woman aged 45-60 years with Graves' hyperthyroidism that later progressed to Graves' ophthalmopathy.

The CDR3 DNA is TGCGCCAGCAGCCTGCTGGATAACACCGGGGAGCTGTTTTTT. It encodes CASSLLDNTGELFF. V gene TRBV5-1 combines with J gene TRBJ2-2; D not resolved. The CDR3 is 14 amino acids. The V gene's germline CDR1 is SGHRS and CDR2 YFSETQ. V lost 4 bases and J 2 bases, leaving 9 bases between the germline ends.